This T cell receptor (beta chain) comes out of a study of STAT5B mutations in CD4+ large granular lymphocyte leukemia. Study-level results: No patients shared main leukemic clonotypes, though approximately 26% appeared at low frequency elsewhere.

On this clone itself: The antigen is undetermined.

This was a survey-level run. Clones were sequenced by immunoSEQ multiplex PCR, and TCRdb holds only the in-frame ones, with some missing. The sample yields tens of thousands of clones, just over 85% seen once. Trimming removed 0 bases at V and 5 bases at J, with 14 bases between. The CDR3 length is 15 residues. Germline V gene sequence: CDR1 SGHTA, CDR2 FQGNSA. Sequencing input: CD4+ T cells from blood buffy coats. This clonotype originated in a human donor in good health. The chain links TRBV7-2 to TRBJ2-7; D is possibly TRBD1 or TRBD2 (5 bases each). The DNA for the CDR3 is TGTGCCAGCAGCTTAGCCCCCGGGACCGCGGACGAGCAGTACTTC. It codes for CASSLAPGTADEQYF.